This T cell receptor beta chain was documented in a study of blood T cells in healthy people across ages. Points on this clonotype: The target antigen is unknown.

CDR3 length: 14 amino acids. The V end was cut by 4 bases, the J end by 3 bases, with 13 bases between. Germline values: CDR1 SGHDN, CDR2 FVKESK. Healthy Caucasian individuals from Russia aged about 6 to 90 served as donors. Findings of the study overall: Per million T cells, TCR beta diversity dropped about linearly as age rose. Diversity was estimated from one million T cells, and these estimates were considered underestimates.

Then a second PCR, running about 6 to 12 cycles, was carried out with a sample-barcoded 5' primer and a J-beta primer mix. Each sample yielded at least 3 million CDR3-containing paired-end reads. TCRdb called the 5' RACE reads again in MiXCR, with one record for every CDR3 protein. The data show about 690,000 distinct CDR3 sequences, about 43% seen once. This sequence was found in a man aged 80 or over in good health. Input material: blood. The chain combines TRBV14 with TRBJ2-7, with a weak D call TRBD2 (6 bases). Written as DNA, the CDR3 is TGTGCCAGCAGCCGAGCGGGCCAAAACTACGAGCAGTACTTC. It translates to CASSRAGQNYEQYF.